This TCR beta chain is from a study of control samples from healthy donors and cancer patients. Here immunoSEQ multiplex PCR was the method, and the copy in TCRdb shows in-frame clones only, minus some. The sample consists of roughly 76,000 clones, about 94% of them appearing once. Trimming stripped 6 bases from V and 5 bases from J, with 7 bases between. This CDR3 contains 10 residues. The germline CDR1 and CDR2 sequences are SQVTM and ANQGSEA. The source is a woman in her late teens or twenties in good health. Sample: blood. This chain connects TRBV29-1 to TRBJ1-1; the D is unclear. The chain's CDR3 is CSVGPTEAFF. CDR3 sequence (DNA): TGCAGCGTGGGCCCGACTGAAGCTTTCTTT.